This entry concerns a single TCR beta chain. The source of the sample is a study of blood T cell repertoires in COVID-19. Whole-study context: The United States, Italy and Spain were the sources of the acute and convalescent COVID-19 samples.

The authors' processing: The authors estimated nucleated cell counts from reference gene primer amplification. Method: immunoSEQ multiplex PCR; TCRdb's copy keeps in-frame clones and lacks some. The V and J calls and clone size come from that table; D and trimming were worked out from the DNA. The sample has roughly 120,000 clones; 75% to 90% are singletons. In Seattle, patients joined the study during active infection and were tracked longitudinally. The V and J ends lost 8 bases and 7 bases respectively, with 14 bases between them. The CDR3 runs to 13 residues. The source material was peripheral blood. This sequence was found in a woman older than 75 with COVID-19, enrolled during active disease. The V call is TRBV12-3 or TRBV12-4, the J call TRBJ2-2; D possibly corresponds to TRBD1 (6 bases). The DNA of the CDR3 is TGTGCCAGCGCCGGGACACCAGTCGGGGAGCTGTTTTTT. Its protein product is CASAGTPVGELFF.